This is a list of T cell receptor beta chains from one sample in a study of PD-1 blockade in classical Hodgkin lymphoma. The assay was immunoSEQ multiplex PCR, and TCRdb's table has in-frame clones only and misses some. The table has about 16,000 clones, about 71% seen once. Sample: peripheral blood mononuclear cells (PBMCs), taken before the fourth cycle of nivolumab. All receptors derive from a human donor with classical Hodgkin lymphoma. CDR3s include the opening cysteine and the closing phenylalanine or tryptophan. The order of the fields is clone size, D gene, V gene, J gene, CDR3 protein, CDR3 DNA. D genes are given only for firm matches. Part of the rows lack a size; the others show once, few, many or a class for expanded clones.

few	NA	TRBV25-1	TRBJ2-1	CASSGGERAYNEQFF	TGTGCCAGCAGTGGGGGCGAAAGGGCCTACAATGAGCAGTTCTTC
NA	TRBD2	TRBV28	TRBJ2-2	CASSLNGLADANTGELFF	TGTGCCAGCAGTCTGAATGGCCTAGCGGACGCGAACACCGGGGAGCTGTTTTTT
NA	TRBD2	TRBV11-1	TRBJ2-1	CASSEPGLADNEQFF	TGTGCCAGCAGCGAGCCGGGACTAGCCGACAATGAGCAGTTCTTC
NA	NA	TRBV28	TRBJ2-7	CASTDSRGYYYEQYF	TGTGCCAGCACGGACAGCCGAGGGTACTACTACGAGCAGTACTTC
NA	TRBD1	TRBV6-5	TRBJ1-2	CASSDRADYGYTF	TGTGCCAGCAGCGACAGGGCGGACTATGGCTACACCTTC
few	NA	TRBV9	TRBJ1-1	CASSGRRGLGTEAFF	TGTGCCAGCAGCGGCCGTCGTGGGCTCGGCACTGAAGCTTTCTTT
NA	TRBD1	TRBV6-6	TRBJ2-1	CASSYTTGMDEQFF	TGTGCCAGCAGTTACACGACAGGGATGGATGAGCAGTTCTTC
NA	TRBD2	TRBV7-6	TRBJ2-2	CASKVAAGVTGELFF	TGTGCCAGCAAGGTGGCCGCGGGAGTTACCGGGGAGCTGTTTTTT
NA	TRBD1	TRBV18	TRBJ1-5	CASSGQGGNSNQPQHF	TGTGCCAGCTCAGGACAGGGAGGGAATAGCAATCAGCCCCAGCATTTT
NA	NA	TRBV14	TRBJ2-2	CASSQPGTSNTGELFF	TGTGCCAGCAGCCAGCCCGGGACATCGAACACCGGGGAGCTGTTTTTT
NA	TRBD1	TRBV5-5	TRBJ1-4	CASSLSPLQGAGEKLFF	TGTGCCAGCAGCTTGTCCCCCTTACAGGGGGCAGGGGAAAAACTGTTTTTT
NA	NA	TRBV27	TRBJ2-7	CASSLRGGYEQYF	TGTGCCAGCAGTCTCAGAGGGGGCTACGAGCAGTACTTC
few	NA	TRBV7-8	TRBJ1-1	CASSPPKKTEAFF	TGTGCCAGCAGCCCCCCTAAAAAGACTGAAGCTTTCTTT
NA	TRBD2	TRBV28	TRBJ2-7	CASSLRPGGFSYEQYF	TGTGCCAGCAGTTTAAGGCCGGGAGGTTTCTCCTACGAGCAGTACTTC
NA	NA	TRBV7-9	TRBJ2-7	CASSHRYEQYF	TGTGCCAGCAGCCACCGCTACGAGCAGTACTTC
NA	NA	TRBV5-1	TRBJ1-2	CASSLGENYGYTF	TGCGCCAGCAGCTTGGGTGAGAACTATGGCTACACCTTC
NA	TRBD1	TRBV27	TRBJ2-5	CASSPDRGRETQYF	TGTGCCAGTAGTCCGGACAGGGGGCGAGAGACCCAGTACTTC
NA	NA	TRBV4-1	TRBJ2-7	CASSQERDYEQYF	TGCGCCAGCAGCCAAGAGCGGGATTACGAGCAGTACTTC
few	NA	TRBV7-6	TRBJ2-7	CASSLGRAPANEQYF	TGTGCCAGCAGCTTAGGTCGGGCACCAGCGAACGAGCAGTACTTC
NA	NA	TRBV10-2	TRBJ2-7	CASKQGPAYEQYF	TGCGCCAGCAAACAGGGCCCAGCCTACGAGCAGTACTTC
NA	NA	TRBV15	TRBJ2-1	CATSRDGLLSDEQFF	TGTGCCACCAGCAGAGATGGACTCTTGAGTGATGAGCAGTTCTTC
NA	TRBD1	TRBV7-9	TRBJ1-1	CASSSSGGETEAFF	TGTGCCAGCAGCTCGTCAGGGGGCGAAACTGAAGCTTTCTTT
once	TRBD2	TRBV10-2	TRBJ2-7	CASSERLAGAYEQYF	TGCGCCAGCAGTGAAAGGCTAGCGGGAGCCTACGAGCAGTACTTC
NA	TRBD1	TRBV2	TRBJ1-5	CASRDRGYQPQHF	TGTGCCAGCCGGGACAGGGGATATCAGCCCCAGCATTTT
few	NA	TRBV2	TRBJ2-3	CASKGRLTDTQYF	TGTGCCAGCAAAGGACGGCTAACAGATACGCAGTATTTT
NA	TRBD1	TRBV5-1	TRBJ2-5	CASSLNRGSALETQYF	TGCGCCAGCAGCTTGAACAGGGGTTCTGCGTTAGAGACCCAGTACTTC
medium-sized	TRBD1	TRBV7-7	TRBJ2-7	CASSPGTGGGEQYF	TGTGCCAGCAGCCCAGGGACAGGGGGAGGCGAGCAGTACTTC
NA	TRBD2	TRBV5-3	TRBJ2-1	CASSLGTSGSYEQFF	TGTGCCAGCAGCCTAGGGACTAGCGGGAGCTATGAGCAGTTCTTC